What follows are 14 T cell receptor beta chains derived from one specimen sequenced in a study of shared clonotypes between healthy human individuals. Data came from immunoSEQ multiplex PCR; TCRdb stores just in-frame clones and leaves some out. Of under 1,100,000 clones listed, more than 75% are singletons. Sample: memory CD4+ T cells from PBMCs. Regarding subset: CD45RA-negative fraction. Every receptor here comes from a man between 18 and 35 years old in good health. Some clones in this sample may be carry-over from other donors' samples.

The V gene is TRBV18, the J gene TRBJ2-3, with D tentatively TRBD2 (5 bases). The CDR3 covers 13 residues. Germline V CDR1 and CDR2: KGHSH, LQKENI. Between the trimmed V and J ends, which lost 8 bases and 6 bases, there was a span of 15 bases. CDR3 amino acids: CASQSPGVDTQYF. In nucleotides, the CDR3 is TGTGCCAGCCAATCCCCCGGGGTGGATACGCAGTATTTT.

The CDR3 DNA reads TGTGCCAGCAGCCCATTCCCCCCAGGGAGCAATCAGCCCCAGCATTTT. This encodes CASSPFPPGSNQPQHF. The chain joins TRBV7-2 to TRBJ1-5; a weak D match, TRBD1 (5 bases). The length of the CDR3 is 16 residues. The ends were cut back, 5 bases at V and 1 base at J, with 15 bases in the middle. Per germline, CDR1 SGHTA and CDR2 FQGNSA.

Regarding this clone: The same CDR3 can be traced to other DNA sequences in this sample. This chain joins TRBV30 and TRBJ1-3; D call uncertain. Deletions cut 5 bases from V and 0 bases from J, with 5 bases between. Looked up from germline, CDR1 is GTSNPN and CDR2 is SVGIG (reference sequence). The CDR3 covers 12 residues. In nucleotides, the CDR3 is TGTGCCTGGGGCAACTCTGGAAACACCATATATTTT. Translating it yields CAWGNSGNTIYF.

This clone was seen a single time. A read error is possible here, since a much larger clone lies one base away. The sample has other DNA sequences that encode this CDR3 too. This chain links TRBV2 with TRBJ2-6; D is ambiguous. The CDR3 extends over 13 amino acids. V lost 6 bases and J lost 0, with 3 bases in between. The germline gives CDR1 SNHLY, CDR2 FYNNEI. CDR3 DNA sequence: TGTGCCAGCAGGGGCTCTGGGGCCAACGTCCTGACTTTC. It codes for CASRGSGANVLTF.

The chain is built from TRBV5-1 and TRBJ2-2; D gene uncertain. V lost 4 bases and J 6 bases, leaving 10 bases between the germline ends. The CDR3 has 13 amino acids. The germline V gene encodes CDR1 SGHRS and CDR2 YFSETQ. CDR3: CASSAERAGELFF. CDR3 DNA sequence: TGCGCCAGCAGCGCCGAAAGGGCCGGGGAGCTGTTTTTT.

The gene calls are TRBV19 and TRBJ1-5, with D possibly matching TRBD1 (6 bases). CDR3 size: 16 residues. With 1 base removed from V and 4 bases from J, the gap between germline ends came to 14 bases. Looked up from germline, CDR1 is LNHDA and CDR2 is SQIVND (reference sequence). The CDR3 DNA reads TGTGCCAGTAGTATAGGGAGGGGGTCTATAAATCAGCCCCAGCATTTT. Translated, it gives CASSIGRGSINQPQHF.

V usage is TRBV9 and J usage is TRBJ1-5, with D tentatively TRBD1 (5 bases). The germline V and J ends were trimmed by 2 bases and 3 bases, with 9 bases remaining between them. The CDR3 covers 14 residues. Germline assignment: CDR1 SGDLS and CDR2 YYNGEE. CDR3 protein: CASSVDSNNQPQHF. CDR3 DNA sequence: TGTGCCAGCAGCGTCGACAGCAACAATCAGCCCCAGCATTTT.

The chain is built from TRBV15 and TRBJ2-7; D might be TRBD2 (5 bases). Deletions cut 0 bases from V and 7 bases from J, with 7 bases between. The CDR3 loop spans 12 amino acids. In germline, CDR1 is LNHNV, CDR2 YYDKDF (reference sequence). DNA of the CDR3: TGTGCCACCAGCAGAGATCGGAGGGAGCAGTACTTC. This gives the protein CATSRDRREQYF.

The chain combines TRBV18 with TRBJ1-2, with 7 nucleotides matching TRBD1. The CDR3 covers 14 residues. With V trimmed by 6 bases and J by 2 bases, 6 bases remained unmatched. Germline V gene sequence: CDR1 KGHSH, CDR2 LQKENI. In DNA form, the CDR3 reads TGTGCCAGCTCGTCGACGGGACAGAACTATGGCTACACCTTC. This gives the protein CASSSTGQNYGYTF.

The chain recombines TRBV27 with TRBJ2-1, with TRBD1 as a possible D gene (5 bases). The ends were cut back, 11 bases at V and 5 bases at J, with 10 bases in the middle. The CDR3 length is 11 residues. From germline, CDR1 is MNHEY and CDR2 SMNVEV (reference sequence). In DNA, the CDR3 is TGTGCCGGGCAGGGCAACAATGAGCAGTTCTTC. This codes for CAGQGNNEQFF.

The chain couples TRBV5-1 to TRBJ2-5; the match to TRBD2 covers 14 bases. Germline V lookup: CDR1 SGHRS, CDR2 YFSETQ. The V gene end was trimmed by 2 bases and the J gene end by 3 bases; junction bases not matched to a gene: 3. CDR3 size: 16 residues. CDR3 region: CASSFQGLAGEETQYF. CDR3 nucleotides: TGCGCCAGCAGCTTTCAGGGACTAGCGGGAGAAGAGACCCAGTACTTC.

This clone was seen only a few times. This chain uses TRBV28 with TRBJ1-4; possible D gene TRBD1, 6 bases. V was cut by 4 bases and J by 3 bases, with 18 bases left in between. Germline CDR1 is MDHEN and CDR2 is SYDVKM. The CDR3 covers 17 residues. CDR3 residues: CASSSHQTGSANEKLFF. CDR3 sequence (DNA): TGTGCCAGCAGTTCTCACCAAACAGGGTCGGCTAATGAAAAACTGTTTTTT. The variable domain in full, completed from reference TRBV28 and TRBJ1-4, reads DVKVTQSSRYLVKRTGEKVFLECVQDMDHENMFWYRQDPGLGLRLIYFSYDVKMKEKGDIPEGYSVSREKKERFSLILESASTNQTSMYLCASSSHQTGSANEKLFFGSGTQLSVL.

The genes are TRBV4-2 and TRBJ2-7; 13 nucleotides agree with TRBD2. The CDR3 has 16 amino acids. CDR1 is LGHNA, CDR2 YNFKEQ, per germline. V was pared by 1 base and J by 6 bases, with 6 bases of the junction left unmatched. Here the CDR3 reads CASSQAGTSGIREQYF. The CDR3, as DNA: TGTGCCAGCAGCCAAGCTGGGACTAGCGGGATTCGCGAGCAGTACTTC.

This chain joins TRBV6-1 and TRBJ2-7, with 8 nucleotides matching TRBD1. The CDR3 sequence is 13 residues long. Germline V gene data show CDR1 as MNHNS and CDR2 as SASEGT. With V trimmed by 8 bases and J by 2 bases, 5 bases remained unmatched. The CDR3 sequence: CASASDRAYEQYF. The CDR3 DNA reads TGTGCCAGCGCCTCGGACAGGGCCTACGAGCAGTACTTC.